Reported below is one T cell receptor (beta chain). Antigen unknown. Researchers made TCR cDNA using 5'RACE template switching, and this step added a universal primer site and UMIs. TCRdb re-called the 5' RACE reads through MiXCR, storing one row per CDR3 protein. Here the sample spans 200,000 to 300,000 distinct CDR3 sequences, roughly 6.2% being singletons. These data originate in a study of T cells after yellow fever vaccination. The germline V gene has CDR1 SGHTA and CDR2 FQGNSA. The V and J ends lost 0 bases and 3 bases, in that order; junction bases with no gene match: 4. The CDR3 length is 16 residues. Study observations and caveats: Abundant clonotypes from the bulk population could have been carried over as contaminants into FACS-sorted repertoires. Clones from primary vaccination mostly reappeared after the booster (96% CD4, around 90% CD8). Weaker in magnitude, the secondary response showed a faster peak on day 5 versus 15.

The source is a man in his thirties or forties who received the YFV17D yellow fever vaccine. Material: CD4+ T cells sorted from PBMCs, obtained on the day of the yellow fever booster vaccination. V is TRBV7-2 and J is TRBJ2-3; 9 bases align to TRBD2. CDR3 bases: TGTGCCAGCAGCTTAGCGCCCAGCGGGAGGACAGATACGCAGTATTTT. It yields the protein CASSLAPSGRTDTQYF.